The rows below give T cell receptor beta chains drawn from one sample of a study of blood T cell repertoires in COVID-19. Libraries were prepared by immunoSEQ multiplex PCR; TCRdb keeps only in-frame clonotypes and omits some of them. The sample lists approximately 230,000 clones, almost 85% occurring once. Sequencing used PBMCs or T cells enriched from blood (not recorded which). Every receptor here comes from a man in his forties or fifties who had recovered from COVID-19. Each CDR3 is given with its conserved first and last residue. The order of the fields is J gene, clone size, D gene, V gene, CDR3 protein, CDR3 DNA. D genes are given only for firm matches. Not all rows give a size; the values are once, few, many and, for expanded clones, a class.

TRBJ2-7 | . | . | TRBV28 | CASRGFSGLLSEQYF | TGTGCCAGCAGGGGATTTAGCGGCCTTCTTAGCGAGCAGTACTTC
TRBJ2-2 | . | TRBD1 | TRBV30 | CAWKETGPGTGELFF | TGTGCCTGGAAAGAGACAGGGCCGGGCACCGGGGAGCTGTTTTTT
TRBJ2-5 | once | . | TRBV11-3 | CASSSKTSTTQYF | TGTGCCAGCAGTTCGAAAACTAGCACAACCCAGTACTTC
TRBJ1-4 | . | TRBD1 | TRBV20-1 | CSAWTGEKLFF | TGCAGTGCCTGGACAGGGGAAAAACTGTTTTTT
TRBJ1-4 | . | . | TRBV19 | CASSVDSRNEKLFF | TGTGCCAGTAGTGTGGACAGCCGAAATGAAAAACTGTTTTTT
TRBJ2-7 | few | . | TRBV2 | CASAGRSYEQYF | TGTGCCAGCGCAGGGAGGTCCTACGAGCAGTACTTC
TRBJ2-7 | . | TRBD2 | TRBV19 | CASSQTSGGLSYEQYF | TGTGCCAGTAGTCAAACTAGCGGGGGGCTCTCCTACGAGCAGTACTTC
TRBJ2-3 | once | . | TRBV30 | CAWNGKSTDTQYF | TGTGCCTGGAACGGGAAATCCACAGATACGCAGTATTTT
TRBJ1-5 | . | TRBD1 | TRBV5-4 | CASSPDRVQPQHF | TGTGCCAGCAGCCCCGACAGGGTACAGCCCCAGCATTTT
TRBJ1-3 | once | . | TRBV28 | CASHVAAGNTIYF | TGTGCCAGCCATGTGGCTGCTGGAAACACCATATATTTT
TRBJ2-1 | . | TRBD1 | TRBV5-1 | CASSLARGQYNEQFF | TGCGCCAGCAGCTTGGCCAGGGGGCAATACAATGAGCAGTTCTTC
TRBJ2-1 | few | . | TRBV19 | CASSPGRGYEQFF | TGTGCCAGTAGTCCCGGCCGCGGGTACGAGCAGTTCTTC
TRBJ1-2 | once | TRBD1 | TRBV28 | CASSIQGEGYTF | TGTGCCAGCAGTATACAGGGGGAGGGCTACACCTTC
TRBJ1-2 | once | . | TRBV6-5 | CASSVANYGYTF | TGTGCCAGCTCGGTAGCTAACTATGGCTACACCTTC
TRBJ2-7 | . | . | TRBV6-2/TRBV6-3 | CASSYPRDLVPEQYF | TGTGCCAGCAGTTACCCCCGGGACTTGGTGCCCGAGCAGTACTTC
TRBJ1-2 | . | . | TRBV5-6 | CASSLMAGQGYGYTF | TGTGCCAGCAGCTTGATGGCAGGGCAGGGTTACGGCTACACCTTC
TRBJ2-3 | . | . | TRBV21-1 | CASSKGERTDTQYF | TGTGCCAGCAGCAAAGGAGAACGCACAGATACGCAGTATTTT
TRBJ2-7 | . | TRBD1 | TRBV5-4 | CASRAGTDLLEQYF | TGTGCCAGCAGGGCCGGGACAGACCTCCTCGAGCAGTACTTC
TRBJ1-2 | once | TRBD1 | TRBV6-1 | CASSEKGAIGYTF | TGTGCCAGCAGTGAAAAGGGGGCGATAGGCTACACCTTC
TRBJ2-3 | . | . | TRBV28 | CASSSGSTDTQYF | TGTGCCAGCTCCAGCGGCAGCACAGATACGCAGTATTTT
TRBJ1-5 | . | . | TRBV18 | CASSRSSSNQPQHF | TGTGCCAGCTCAAGGAGTTCTAGCAATCAGCCCCAGCATTTT
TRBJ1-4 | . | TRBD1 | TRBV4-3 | CASSQAGTGGEKLFF | TGCGCCAGCAGCCAAGCAGGGACAGGGGGTGAAAAACTGTTTTTT
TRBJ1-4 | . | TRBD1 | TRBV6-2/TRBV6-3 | CASSRGQGQEKLFF | TGTGCCAGCAGCCGGGGACAGGGGCAAGAAAAACTGTTTTTT
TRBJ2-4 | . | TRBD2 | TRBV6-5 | CASSSGTSGNIQYF | TGTGCCAGCAGTTCCGGGACTAGTGGGAACATTCAGTACTTC
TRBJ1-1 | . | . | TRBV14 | CASSPPPGGYTEAFF | TGTGCCAGCAGCCCCCCGCCCGGGGGGTACACTGAAGCTTTCTTT
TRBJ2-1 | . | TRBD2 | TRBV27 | CASSLRGVASGGGEQFF | TGTGCCAGCAGTTTAAGGGGAGTGGCTAGCGGGGGCGGTGAGCAGTTCTTC
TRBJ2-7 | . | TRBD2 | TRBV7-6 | CASSQVAGGTYEQYF | TGTGCCAGCAGCCAAGTAGCGGGAGGGACCTACGAGCAGTACTTC
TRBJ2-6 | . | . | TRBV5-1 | CASSPQNSGANVLTF | TGCGCCAGCAGCCCCCAGAACTCTGGGGCCAACGTCCTGACTTTC
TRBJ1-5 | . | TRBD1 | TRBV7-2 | CASSLIGTDSNQPQHF | TGTGCCAGCAGCTTAATAGGGACAGATAGCAATCAGCCCCAGCATTTT
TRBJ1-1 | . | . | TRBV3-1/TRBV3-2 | CASSQAWDKAFF | TGTGCCAGCAGCCAAGCGTGGGACAAAGCTTTCTTT
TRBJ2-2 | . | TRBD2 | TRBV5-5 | CASSSGLAVTNTGELFF | TGTGCCAGCAGCTCGGGACTAGCGGTTACCAACACCGGGGAGCTGTTTTTT
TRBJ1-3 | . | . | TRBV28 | CASSRVPGNTIYF | TGTGCCAGCAGTCGGGTTCCTGGAAACACCATATATTTT
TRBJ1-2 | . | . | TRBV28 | CASSNGGNIGEGYTF | TGTGCCAGCAGCAACGGGGGGAATATTGGCGAGGGCTACACCTTC
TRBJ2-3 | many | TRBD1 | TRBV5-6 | CASSSGQGADTQYF | TGTGCCAGCAGCTCGGGACAGGGGGCAGATACGCAGTATTTT
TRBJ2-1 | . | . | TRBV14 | CASSQEDLREEQFF | TGTGCCAGCAGCCAAGAAGACTTGCGTGAAGAGCAGTTCTTC
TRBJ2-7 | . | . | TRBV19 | CASRRSNTYEQYF | TGTGCCAGTAGGCGCTCGAATACCTACGAGCAGTACTTC
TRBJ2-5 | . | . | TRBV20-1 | CSAGRGETQYF | TGCAGTGCTGGGCGTGGAGAGACCCAGTACTTC
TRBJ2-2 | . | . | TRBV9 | CASSVQQNTGELFF | TGTGCCAGCAGCGTACAACAGAACACCGGGGAGCTGTTTTTT
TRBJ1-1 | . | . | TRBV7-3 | CASSPGPGYGLGEAFF | TGTGCCAGCAGCCCCGGACCGGGATATGGTTTAGGTGAAGCTTTCTTT
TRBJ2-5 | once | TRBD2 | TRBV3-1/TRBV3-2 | CASSQGGLAGRETQYF | TGTGCCAGCAGCCAAGGGGGTCTAGCGGGAAGAGAGACCCAGTACTTC
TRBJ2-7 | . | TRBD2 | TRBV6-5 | CASREMGGNYEQYF | TGTGCCAGCAGGGAGATGGGGGGGAACTACGAGCAGTACTTC
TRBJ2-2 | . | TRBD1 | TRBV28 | CASSLGTGLNTGELFF | TGTGCCAGCAGTTTAGGGACAGGCTTGAACACCGGGGAGCTGTTTTTT
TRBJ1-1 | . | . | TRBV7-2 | CASSLHFGNTEAFF | TGTGCCAGCAGCTTACATTTCGGGAACACTGAAGCTTTCTTT
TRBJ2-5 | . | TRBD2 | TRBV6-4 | CASSVRGGQGETQYF | TGTGCCAGCAGTGTACGGGGGGGCCAGGGAGAGACCCAGTACTTC
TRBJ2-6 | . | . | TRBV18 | CASSPRQFSGANVLTF | TGTGCCAGCTCACCGCGACAGTTCTCTGGGGCCAACGTCCTGACTTTC
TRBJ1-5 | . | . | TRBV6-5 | CASERDNSNQPQHF | TGTGCCAGCGAGAGGGATAATAGCAATCAGCCCCAGCATTTT
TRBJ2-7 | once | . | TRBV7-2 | CASRWGLSSYEQYF | TGTGCCAGCCGCTGGGGACTCTCCTCCTACGAGCAGTACTTC
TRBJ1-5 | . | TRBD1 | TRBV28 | CASIQGRSQPQHF | TGTGCCAGCATACAGGGGAGAAGTCAGCCCCAGCATTTT
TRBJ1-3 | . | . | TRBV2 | CASKLGAGNTIYF | TGTGCCAGCAAGTTAGGGGCTGGAAACACCATATATTTT
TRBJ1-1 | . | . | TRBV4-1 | CASSPLGQKNTEAFF | TGCGCCAGCAGCCCCCTGGGACAAAAGAACACTGAAGCTTTCTTT
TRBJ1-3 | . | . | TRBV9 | CASSVAGNTIYF | TGTGCCAGCAGCGTAGCAGGAAACACCATATATTTT